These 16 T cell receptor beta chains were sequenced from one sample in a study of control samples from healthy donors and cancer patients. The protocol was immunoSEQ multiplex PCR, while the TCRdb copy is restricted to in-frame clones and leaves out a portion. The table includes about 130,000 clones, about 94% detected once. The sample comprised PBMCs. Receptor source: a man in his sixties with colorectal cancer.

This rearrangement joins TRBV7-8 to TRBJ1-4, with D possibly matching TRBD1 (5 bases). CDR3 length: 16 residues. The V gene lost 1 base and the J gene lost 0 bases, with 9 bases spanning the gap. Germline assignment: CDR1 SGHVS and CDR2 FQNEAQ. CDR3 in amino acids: CASSLGGGATNEKLFF. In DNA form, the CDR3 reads TGTGCCAGCAGCTTAGGTGGGGGGGCAACTAATGAAAAACTGTTTTTT.

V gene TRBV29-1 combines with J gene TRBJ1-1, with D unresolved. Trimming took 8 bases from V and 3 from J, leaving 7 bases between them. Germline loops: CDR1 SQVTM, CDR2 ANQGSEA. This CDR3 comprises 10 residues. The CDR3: CSPWDTEAFF. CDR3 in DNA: TGCAGCCCATGGGACACTGAAGCTTTCTTT.

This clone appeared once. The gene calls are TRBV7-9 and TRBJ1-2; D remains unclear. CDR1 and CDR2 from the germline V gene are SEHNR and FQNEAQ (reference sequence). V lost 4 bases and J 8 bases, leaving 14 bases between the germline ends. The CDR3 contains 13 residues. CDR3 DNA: TGTGCCAGCAGCTCCCTTAGGGCCCGGGGCTACACCTTC. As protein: CASSSLRARGYTF.

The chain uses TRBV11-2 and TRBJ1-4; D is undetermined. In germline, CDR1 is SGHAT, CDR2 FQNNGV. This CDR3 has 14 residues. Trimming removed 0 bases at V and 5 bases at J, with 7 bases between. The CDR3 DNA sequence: TGTGCCAGCAGCTTAGATTACGCGAATGAAAAACTGTTTTTT. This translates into CASSLDYANEKLFF.

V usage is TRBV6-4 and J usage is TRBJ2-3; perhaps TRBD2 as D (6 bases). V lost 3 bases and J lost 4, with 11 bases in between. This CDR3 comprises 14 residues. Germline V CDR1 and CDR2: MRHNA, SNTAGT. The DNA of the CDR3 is TGTGCCAGCAGTGAAGGAGGGCCCCCAGATACGCAGTATTTT. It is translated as CASSEGGPPDTQYF.

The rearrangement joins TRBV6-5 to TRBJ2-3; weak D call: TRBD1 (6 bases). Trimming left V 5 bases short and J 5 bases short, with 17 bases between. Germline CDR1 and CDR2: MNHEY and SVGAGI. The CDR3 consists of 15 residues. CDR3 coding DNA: TGTGCCAGCAGTCTCGTCGGACAGACGGGAGATACGCAGTATTTT. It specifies CASSLVGQTGDTQYF.

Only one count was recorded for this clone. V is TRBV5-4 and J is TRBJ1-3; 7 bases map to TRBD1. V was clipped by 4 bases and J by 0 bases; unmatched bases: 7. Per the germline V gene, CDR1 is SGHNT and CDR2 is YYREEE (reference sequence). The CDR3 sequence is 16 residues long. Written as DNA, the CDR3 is TGTGCCAGCAGCCCAGGGGGATTAGGCTCTGGAAACACCATATATTTT. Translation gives CASSPGGLGSGNTIYF.

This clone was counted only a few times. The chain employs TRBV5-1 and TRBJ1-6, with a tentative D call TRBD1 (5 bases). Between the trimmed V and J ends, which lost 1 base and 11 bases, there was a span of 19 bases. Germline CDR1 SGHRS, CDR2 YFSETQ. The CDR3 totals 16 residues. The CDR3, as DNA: TGCGCCAGCAGCTTGCTAGGCGGGTCAGTCAGGGCACCCCTCCACTTT. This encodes CASSLLGGSVRAPLHF.

In DNA form, the CDR3 reads TGTGCCAGCAGCTCATGGACTAGCGGGGGGGCGGGAGATACGCAGTATTTT. Amino acid sequence: CASSSWTSGGAGDTQYF. The chain links TRBV7-2 to TRBJ2-3, with TRBD2 matching over 15 bases. The CDR3 runs 17 residues. Germline assignment: CDR1 SGHTA and CDR2 FQGNSA. The trim removed 4 bases at V and 5 bases at J, leaving 7 bases unmatched. The variable domain in full, completed from reference TRBV7-2 and TRBJ2-3, reads GAGVSQSPSNKVTEKGKDVELRCDPISGHTALYWYRQSLGQGLEFLIYFQGNSAPDKSGLPSDRFSAERTGGSVSTLTIQRTQQEDSAVYLCASSSWTSGGAGDTQYFGPGTRLTVL.

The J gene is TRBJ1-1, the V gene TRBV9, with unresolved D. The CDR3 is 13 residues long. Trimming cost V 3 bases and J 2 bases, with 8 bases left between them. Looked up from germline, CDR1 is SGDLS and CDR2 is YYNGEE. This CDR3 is CASSDGVNTEAFF. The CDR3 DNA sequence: TGTGCCAGCAGCGACGGGGTTAACACTGAAGCTTTCTTT.

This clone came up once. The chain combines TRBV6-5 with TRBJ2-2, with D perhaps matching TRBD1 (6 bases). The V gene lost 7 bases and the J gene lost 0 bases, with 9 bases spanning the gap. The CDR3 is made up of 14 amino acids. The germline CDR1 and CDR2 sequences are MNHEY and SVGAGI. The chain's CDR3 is CASNRGTNTGELFF. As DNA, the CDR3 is TGTGCCAGCAATAGGGGGACGAACACCGGGGAGCTGTTTTTT.

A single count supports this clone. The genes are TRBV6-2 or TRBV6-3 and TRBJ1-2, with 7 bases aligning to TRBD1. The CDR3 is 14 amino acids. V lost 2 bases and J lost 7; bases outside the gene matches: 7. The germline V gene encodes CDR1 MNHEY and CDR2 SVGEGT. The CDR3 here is CASSYLGQVGGYTF. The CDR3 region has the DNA TGTGCCAGCAGTTACCTAGGACAGGTCGGTGGCTACACCTTC.

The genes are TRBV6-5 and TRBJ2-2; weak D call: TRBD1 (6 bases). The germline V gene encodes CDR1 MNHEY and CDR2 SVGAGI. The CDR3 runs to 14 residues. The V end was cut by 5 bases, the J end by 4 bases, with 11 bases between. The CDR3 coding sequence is TGTGCCAGCAGTCCCGGACAGATCACCGGGGAGCTGTTTTTT. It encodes CASSPGQITGELFF.

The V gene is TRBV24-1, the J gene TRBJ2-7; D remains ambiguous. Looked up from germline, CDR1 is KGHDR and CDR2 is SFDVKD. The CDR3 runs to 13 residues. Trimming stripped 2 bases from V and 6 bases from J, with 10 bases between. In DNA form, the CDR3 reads TGTGCCACCAGTGATTGGACCGAGTTCGAGCAGTACTTC. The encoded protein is CATSDWTEFEQYF.

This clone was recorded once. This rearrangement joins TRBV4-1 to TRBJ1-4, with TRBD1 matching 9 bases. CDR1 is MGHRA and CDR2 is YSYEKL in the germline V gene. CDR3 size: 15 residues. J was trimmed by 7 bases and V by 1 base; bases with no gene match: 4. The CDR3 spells CASSQVDRGSEKLFF. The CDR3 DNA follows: TGCGCCAGCAGCCAAGTGGACAGGGGCAGTGAAAAACTGTTTTTT.

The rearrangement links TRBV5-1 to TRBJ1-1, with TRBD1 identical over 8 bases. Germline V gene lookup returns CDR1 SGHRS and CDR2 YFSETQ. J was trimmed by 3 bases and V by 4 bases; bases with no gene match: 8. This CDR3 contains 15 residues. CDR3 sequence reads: CASSPRQGMYTEAFF. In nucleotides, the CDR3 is TGCGCCAGCAGCCCACGACAGGGGATGTACACTGAAGCTTTCTTT.